What follows is one T cell receptor beta chain and its context. This entry belongs to a study of cytotoxic CD8 clonotypes in ibrutinib-treated CLL. On the study more broadly: Once patients had received a median 12 months of treatment, range 6 to 36, response samples were obtained.

V gave up 5 bases and J gave up 5 bases, with 18 bases separating them. Germline lookup yields CDR1 SNHLY and CDR2 FYNNEI. CDR3 size: 15 residues. Measured with immunoSEQ multiplex PCR; TCRdb has only the in-frame clones, and not every one. The sample carries roughly 150,000 clones, 70% to 90% recorded once. This clonotype was obtained from a human donor with chronic lymphocytic leukemia. The chain joins TRBV2 to TRBJ1-1, with D possibly matching TRBD1 (5 bases). The sequencing here drew on PBMCs, taken at disease progression, from a patient treated with ibrutinib. CDR3 sequence reads: CASSTDGALGTEAFF. CDR3 sequence (DNA): TGTGCCAGCAGTACTGACGGGGCCCTGGGGACTGAAGCTTTCTTT.